One T cell receptor (beta chain) is described in this entry. Antigen specificity is unknown. The sample originates from a study of shared clonotypes between healthy human individuals. About the research overall: CD8 memory received one plate per donor, CD8 naive two, CD4 memory three and CD4 naive three.

Only in-frame clones appear in the TCRdb table, and some are missing; sequencing was by immunoSEQ multiplex PCR. The data hold 2 million to 2.5 million clones, with 80% to 95% observed a single time. Study results and limitations: Clonotypes that were shared across a few donors made up roughly 5.2% of naive CD4 clonotypes. Among non-shared clonotypes, generation probabilities were lower than among those shared by all four donors. Investigators collected only blood, and repertoires in tissues likely differ.

Input material: naive CD4+ T cells from PBMCs. As for subset: CD45RA+ positively selected. This sequence was found in a man aged 18 to 35 in good health. Some clones in this sample may be carry-over from other donors' samples.

In nucleotides, the CDR3 is TGTGCCAGCAGCCCCGACAGGTGGACAGATACGCAGTATTTT. Encoded protein: CASSPDRWTDTQYF. This chain links TRBV7-9 with TRBJ2-3; possible D gene TRBD1, 6 bases. The CDR3 runs to 14 residues. Germline assignment: CDR1 SEHNR and CDR2 FQNEAQ (reference sequence). V was clipped by 5 bases and J by 3 bases, with 12 bases between them.